This T cell receptor beta chain was documented in a study of regulatory T cells in long-lasting Graves disease (dated by TCRdb to the early 2020s). About the full investigation: In the newly diagnosed Graves' disease group, patients had been taking antithyroid drugs for less than 3 months. Peripheral blood TCR sequencing and RNA sequencing compared persistent Graves' disease patients with newly diagnosed Graves' disease patients. The study was registered as a clinical trial and conducted in China. TCR sequencing covered some 13 persistent and 20 newly diagnosed Graves' disease patients, some 35 samples in total.

Receptor amplification or capture employed multiplex PCR. TCRdb lists the instrument as Illumina HiSeq 4000. iRepertoire HTBI primers and Arm-PCR amplification of CDR3 regions were used to construct TCR beta libraries. Before sequencing, the PCR products went through gel purification. In the original analysis: Gene usage analysis of CDR3 amino acid clonotypes relied on the approximately 60 TRBV and around 14 TRBJ segments identified across samples. COPE and FqMerger were used to merge the filtered high-quality paired reads into contigs. BLAST was used to align contigs to IMGT TRBV, TRBD and TRBJ reference genes, with CDR3 defined following IMGT. Highly expanded clones were defined as clonotypes with a frequency above 0.1%. Shannon entropy served as the measure of repertoire diversity, while the Gini coefficient captured V-J evenness. A clonotype was considered public if more than one individual shared it. The public reads were reprocessed in TCRdb via fastp at Q25 and MiXCR, keeping in-frame beta chains. Rows merge per CDR3 protein into single entries with the most common DNA and genes. TCRdb, rather than the study authors, made the V and J calls. This sample holds over 200,000 distinct CDR3 sequences; 15% to 20% were observed only once. The ten largest clones represent approximately 14% of the sample.

Regarding this clonotype: Its binding antigen is unknown. No base quality information exists; no much larger clone differs at one position.

CDR1 and CDR2, per the germline V gene (reference sequence), are SEHNR and FQNEAQ. Including cysteine and phenylalanine, the CDR3 has 13 amino acids. The only DNA kept is the CDR3, 39 bases in frame from the first base. Study-wide conclusions, independent of this receptor: Sequencing and analysis were limited to the TCR beta chain. Peripheral blood alone was examined, since thyroid tissue, which constituted the primary lesion, could not be accessed. Persistent disease showed preferential use of TRBV28, TRBJ1-2 and TRBJ2-5, whereas newly diagnosed disease favored TRBV20-1 and TRBJ2-1. Persistent Graves' disease patients showed lower TCR Shannon entropy and fewer highly expanded clones than newly diagnosed patients, suggesting clonal expansion. A larger number of public clonotypes was shared among persistent patients (2,741) than among newly diagnosed patients (around 880). The authors acknowledged the small sample size as a limitation that may reduce accuracy.

Interpreted using the paper, the time point label stands for: newly diagnosed GD, antithyroid drugs for less than 3 months. For both TCR sequencing and RNA sequencing, RNA was extracted from PBMCs in TRIzol. The diagnosis of Graves' disease followed American Thyroid Association guidelines. Patients were recruited from an endocrinology department in Xi'an, China. Each patient gave 7.5 to 10 milliliters of peripheral blood, collected in an EDTA anticoagulant tube. PBMCs were isolated by Ficoll Paque Plus density gradient separation without further T cell sorting. RNA quality was checked with an Agilent 2100 Bioanalyzer and agarose gel, and concentration with a NanoDrop 2000. These data were also reused for a study on T cells in Graves' hyperthyroidism and ophthalmopathy. As that second study puts it: A patient counted as having stable Graves' hyperthyroidism if no progression to ophthalmopathy occurred over 18 months of follow-up. Hyperthyroidism patients were newly diagnosed, with disease duration under 2 months, and aged 18 to 65 years. The study excluded patients with uncontrolled infections, other autoimmune diseases, pregnancy or lactation. Diagnoses were based on clinical symptoms, serum thyroxine and TRAb, thyroid ultrasound and orbital computed tomography. The first round of RT-PCR for the TCR CDR3 was performed with the HTBI primer set and the Qiagen OneStep RT-PCR kit. Blood samples also contained most of the expanded thyroid clonotypes (frequency above 0.001), which suggests that blood repertoires may reflect thyroid immune responses. A 13 V-J signature model separated ophthalmopathy from stable hyperthyroidism, with nearly 90% sensitivity and roughly 82% specificity in cross-validation and 80%/75% in testing. In validation, the model predicted progression to ophthalmopathy with around 71% sensitivity and approximately 72% specificity, a median of roughly seven months before onset. A discovery cohort of around 98 patients, roughly 45 with Graves' ophthalmopathy and about 60 with stable Graves' hyperthyroidism, was used to find distinguishing TCR V-J signatures. Whether ophthalmopathy could be predicted prospectively was tested in an independent validation cohort made up of under 20 hyperthyroidism patients plus 17 patients who later progressed to ophthalmopathy. The 100 discovery patients were randomly divided into training and test sets at a 7:3 ratio. In several Graves' hyperthyroidism patients, the study also compared T-cell repertoires from thyroid tissue with T-cell repertoires from blood. After sampling, hyperthyroidism patients received methimazole starting at 30 mg daily, and ophthalmopathy patients received high-dose intravenous methylprednisolone. The libraries were constructed in a second round of multiplex PCR and then size-selected and purified. Sequencing of the libraries was done on an Illumina HiSeq2000 using paired-end 100 bp reads. SOAPnuke was used to process the raw data, with reads discarded if the reads contained adapters or uncalled bases, had a mean Phred below 15, or lacked an exact constant-primer or identifier match. COPE v1.2.5 was used to merge high-quality paired reads, and clonotypes were defined as unique nucleotide sequences. MiTCR v1.1 was used to align clonotypes to the IMGT TRBV, TRBD and TRBJ reference segments. Analysis was restricted to V-J combinations with a frequency above 0.0001, which covered 98% to 99.2% of repertoires. A TCS score was defined as the ratio between F50 (clonal expansion) and ExV (chaos), using BLOSUM62-based TCRdist between CDR3 peptides within each V-J. Welch's t-statistics and random forest reduced 500 to 550 V-J features to roughly 13, which were used in a naive Bayes classifier (R e1071). Sample size was not statistically predetermined, and blinding of investigators to group allocation was not performed. The paper reports TCR Vbeta CDR3 sequencing of over 130 peripheral blood samples: fewer than 50 ophthalmopathy, under 80 hyperthyroidism and around 17 progressor patients.

The sequence was obtained from a woman aged 25 to 39 with Graves disease. Donor details come from another sample of the same person, matched by shared clones. The sequenced sample was peripheral blood mononuclear cells (PBMCs), obtained at new diagnosis, from a patient treated with antithyroid drugs. The rearrangement joined TRBV7-9 to TRBJ2-1; the D gene is possibly TRBD1, with 5 bases matching. The CDR3 sequence is CAGQGWVDNEQFF. In nucleotide form, the sequence is TGTGCTGGTCAGGGTTGGGTGGACAATGAGCAGTTCTTC.